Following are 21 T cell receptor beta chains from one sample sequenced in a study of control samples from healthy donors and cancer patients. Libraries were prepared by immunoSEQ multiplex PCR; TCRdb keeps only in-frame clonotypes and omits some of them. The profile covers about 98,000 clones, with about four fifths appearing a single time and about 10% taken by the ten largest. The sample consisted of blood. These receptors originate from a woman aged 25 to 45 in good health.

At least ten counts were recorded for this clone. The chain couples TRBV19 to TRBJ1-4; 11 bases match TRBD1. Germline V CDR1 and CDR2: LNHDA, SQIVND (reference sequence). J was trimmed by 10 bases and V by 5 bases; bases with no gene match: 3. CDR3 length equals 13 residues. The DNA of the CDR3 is TGTGCCAGTAGTTCAGGACAGGGGGCAAAACTGTTTTTT. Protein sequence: CASSSGQGAKLFF.

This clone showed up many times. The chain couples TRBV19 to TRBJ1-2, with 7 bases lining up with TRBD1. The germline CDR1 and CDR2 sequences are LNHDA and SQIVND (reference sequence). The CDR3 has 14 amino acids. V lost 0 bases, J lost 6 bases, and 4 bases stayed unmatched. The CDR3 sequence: CASSIDRQGHGYTF. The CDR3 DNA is TGTGCCAGTAGTATAGACCGACAGGGCCATGGCTACACCTTC.

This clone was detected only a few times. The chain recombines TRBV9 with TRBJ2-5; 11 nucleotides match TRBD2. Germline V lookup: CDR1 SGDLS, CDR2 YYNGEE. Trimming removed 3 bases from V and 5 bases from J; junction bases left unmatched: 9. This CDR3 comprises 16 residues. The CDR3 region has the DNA TGTGCCAGCAGCGCCCAGGGACTAGCGGAGAGGGAGACCCAGTACTTC. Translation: CASSAQGLAERETQYF.

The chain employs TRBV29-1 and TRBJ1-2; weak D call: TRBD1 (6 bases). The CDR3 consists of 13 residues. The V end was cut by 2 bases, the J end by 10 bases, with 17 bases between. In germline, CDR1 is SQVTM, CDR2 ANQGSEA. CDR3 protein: CSVERTVGYPYTF. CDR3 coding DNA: TGCAGCGTTGAACGGACAGTCGGATATCCCTACACCTTC.

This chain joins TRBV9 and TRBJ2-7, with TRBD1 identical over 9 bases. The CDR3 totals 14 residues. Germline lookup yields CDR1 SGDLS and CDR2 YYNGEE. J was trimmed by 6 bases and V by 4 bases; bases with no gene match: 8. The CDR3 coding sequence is TGTGCCAGCAGCACCTCCGGGACAGGGATCGAGCAGTACTTC. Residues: CASSTSGTGIEQYF.

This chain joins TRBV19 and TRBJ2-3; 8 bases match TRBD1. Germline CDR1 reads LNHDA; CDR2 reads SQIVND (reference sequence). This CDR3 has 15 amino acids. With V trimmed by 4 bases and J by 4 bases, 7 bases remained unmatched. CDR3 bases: TGTGCCAGTAGTACAGGGGGCATTAAAGCAGATACGCAGTATTTT. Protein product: CASSTGGIKADTQYF.

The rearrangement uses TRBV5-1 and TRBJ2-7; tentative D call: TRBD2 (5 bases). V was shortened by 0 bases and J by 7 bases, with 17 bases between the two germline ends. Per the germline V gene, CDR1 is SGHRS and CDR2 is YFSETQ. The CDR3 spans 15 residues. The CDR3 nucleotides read TGCGCCAGCAGCTTGGTCCCGGGAAAGAGGACGGAGCAGTACTTC. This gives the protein CASSLVPGKRTEQYF.

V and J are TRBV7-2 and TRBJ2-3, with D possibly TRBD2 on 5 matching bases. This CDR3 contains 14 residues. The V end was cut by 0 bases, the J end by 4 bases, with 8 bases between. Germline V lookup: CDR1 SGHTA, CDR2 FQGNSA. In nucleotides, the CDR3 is TGTGCCAGCAGCTTAGCTCCGGGGTCAGATACGCAGTATTTT. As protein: CASSLAPGSDTQYF.

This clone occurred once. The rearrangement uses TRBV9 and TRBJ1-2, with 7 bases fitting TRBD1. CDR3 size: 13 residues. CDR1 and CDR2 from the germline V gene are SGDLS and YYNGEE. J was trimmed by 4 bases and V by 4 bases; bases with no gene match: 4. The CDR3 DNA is TGTGCCAGCAGCCCCAGGGGGGGCTATGGCTACACCTTC. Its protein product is CASSPRGGYGYTF.

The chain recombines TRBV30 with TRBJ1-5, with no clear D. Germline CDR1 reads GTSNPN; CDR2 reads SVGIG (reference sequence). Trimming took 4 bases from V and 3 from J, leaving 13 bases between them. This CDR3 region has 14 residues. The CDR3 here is CAWTPENHNQPQHF. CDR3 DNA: TGTGCCTGGACCCCGGAAAACCACAATCAGCCCCAGCATTTT.

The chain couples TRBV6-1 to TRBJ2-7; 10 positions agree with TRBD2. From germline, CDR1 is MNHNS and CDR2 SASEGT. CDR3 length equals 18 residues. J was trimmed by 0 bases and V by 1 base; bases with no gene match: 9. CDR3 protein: CASSEGLAGATSSYEQYF. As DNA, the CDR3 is TGTGCCAGCAGTGAAGGGCTAGCGGGGGCTACCAGCTCCTACGAGCAGTACTTC.

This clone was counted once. CDR3 sequence reads: CASSQDGLSSGNTIYF. CDR3 in DNA: TGTGCCAGCTCACAAGACGGTCTAAGCTCTGGAAACACCATATATTTT. The rearrangement links TRBV18 to TRBJ1-3; D not resolved. Germline V gene lookup returns CDR1 KGHSH and CDR2 LQKENI. This CDR3 has 16 residues. Trimming took 4 bases from V and 0 from J, leaving 13 bases between them.

DNA for the CDR3: TGTGCCAGCAGCGTATTCGGGCTACCTAGTTCCTACAATGAGCAGTTCTTC. It specifies CASSVFGLPSSYNEQFF. The chain joins TRBV9 to TRBJ2-1; D unclear. With 1 base removed from V and 1 base from J, the gap between germline ends came to 15 bases. Germline V gene data show CDR1 as SGDLS and CDR2 as YYNGEE. CDR3 length equals 17 residues.

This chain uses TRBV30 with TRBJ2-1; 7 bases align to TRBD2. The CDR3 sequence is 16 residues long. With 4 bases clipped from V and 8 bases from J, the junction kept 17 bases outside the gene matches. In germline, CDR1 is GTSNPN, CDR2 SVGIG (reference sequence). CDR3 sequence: CAWTGNPAGFWDEQFF. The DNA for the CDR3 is TGTGCCTGGACCGGAAACCCAGCGGGGTTCTGGGATGAGCAGTTCTTC. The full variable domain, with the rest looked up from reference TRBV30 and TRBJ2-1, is SQTIHQWPATLVQPVGSPLSLECTVEGTSNPNLYWYRQAAGRGLQLLFYSVGIGQISSEVPQNLSASRPQDRQFILSSKKLLLSDSGFYLCAWTGNPAGFWDEQFFGPGTRLTVL.

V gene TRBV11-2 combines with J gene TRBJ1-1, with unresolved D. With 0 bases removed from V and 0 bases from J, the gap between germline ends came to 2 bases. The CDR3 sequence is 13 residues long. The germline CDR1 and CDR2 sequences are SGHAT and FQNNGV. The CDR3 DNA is TGTGCCAGCAGCTTAGAACTGAACACTGAAGCTTTCTTT. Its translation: CASSLELNTEAFF.

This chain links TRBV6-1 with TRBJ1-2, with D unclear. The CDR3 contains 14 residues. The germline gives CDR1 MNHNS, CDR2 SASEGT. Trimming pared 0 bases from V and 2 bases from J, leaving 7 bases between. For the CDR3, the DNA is TGTGCCAGCAGTGAAGCTCCAACCAACTATGGCTACACCTTC. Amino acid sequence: CASSEAPTNYGYTF.

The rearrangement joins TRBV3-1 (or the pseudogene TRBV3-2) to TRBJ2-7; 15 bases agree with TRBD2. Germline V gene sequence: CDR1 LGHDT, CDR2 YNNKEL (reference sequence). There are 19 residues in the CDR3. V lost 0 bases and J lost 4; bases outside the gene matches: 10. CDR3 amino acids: CASSQDGLAGGRELYEQYF. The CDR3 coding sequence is TGTGCCAGCAGCCAAGACGGACTAGCGGGGGGGCGAGAGTTGTACGAGCAGTACTTC.

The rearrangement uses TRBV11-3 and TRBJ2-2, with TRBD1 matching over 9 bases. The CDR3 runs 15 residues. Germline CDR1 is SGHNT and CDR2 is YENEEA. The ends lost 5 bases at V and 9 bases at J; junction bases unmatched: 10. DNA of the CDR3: TGTGCCAGCAGCCCGGGACAGGGAAAGAGTTGGGAGCTGTTTTTT. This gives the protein CASSPGQGKSWELFF.

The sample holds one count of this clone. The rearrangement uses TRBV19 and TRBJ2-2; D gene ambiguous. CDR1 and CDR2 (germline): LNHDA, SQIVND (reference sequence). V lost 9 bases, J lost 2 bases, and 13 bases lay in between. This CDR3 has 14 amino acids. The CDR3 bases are TGTGCCAGCCGGACGACGACCAACACCGGGGAGCTGTTTTTT. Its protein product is CASRTTTNTGELFF.

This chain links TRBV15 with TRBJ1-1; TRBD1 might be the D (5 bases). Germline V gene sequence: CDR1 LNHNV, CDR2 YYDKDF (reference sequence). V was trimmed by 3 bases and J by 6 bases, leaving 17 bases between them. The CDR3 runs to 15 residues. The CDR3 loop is CATSRGEVGPSEAFF. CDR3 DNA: TGTGCCACCAGCAGGGGGGAGGTGGGCCCCTCTGAAGCTTTCTTT. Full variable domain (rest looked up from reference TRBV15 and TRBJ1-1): DAMVIQNPRYQVTQFGKPVTLSCSQTLNHNVMYWYQQKSSQAPKLLFHYYDKDFNNEADTPDNFQSRRPNTSFCFLDIRSPGLGDTAMYLCATSRGEVGPSEAFFGQGTRLTVV.

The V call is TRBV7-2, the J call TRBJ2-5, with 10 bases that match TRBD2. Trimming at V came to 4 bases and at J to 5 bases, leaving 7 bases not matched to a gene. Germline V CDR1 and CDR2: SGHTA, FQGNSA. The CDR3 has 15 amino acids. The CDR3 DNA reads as TGTGCCAGCAGCTCCCAGCGGGGGGGGAGGGAGACCCAGTACTTC. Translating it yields CASSSQRGGRETQYF. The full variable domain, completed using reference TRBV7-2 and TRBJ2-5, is GAGVSQSPSNKVTEKGKDVELRCDPISGHTALYWYRQSLGQGLEFLIYFQGNSAPDKSGLPSDRFSAERTGGSVSTLTIQRTQQEDSAVYLCASSSQRGGRETQYFGPGTRLLVL.